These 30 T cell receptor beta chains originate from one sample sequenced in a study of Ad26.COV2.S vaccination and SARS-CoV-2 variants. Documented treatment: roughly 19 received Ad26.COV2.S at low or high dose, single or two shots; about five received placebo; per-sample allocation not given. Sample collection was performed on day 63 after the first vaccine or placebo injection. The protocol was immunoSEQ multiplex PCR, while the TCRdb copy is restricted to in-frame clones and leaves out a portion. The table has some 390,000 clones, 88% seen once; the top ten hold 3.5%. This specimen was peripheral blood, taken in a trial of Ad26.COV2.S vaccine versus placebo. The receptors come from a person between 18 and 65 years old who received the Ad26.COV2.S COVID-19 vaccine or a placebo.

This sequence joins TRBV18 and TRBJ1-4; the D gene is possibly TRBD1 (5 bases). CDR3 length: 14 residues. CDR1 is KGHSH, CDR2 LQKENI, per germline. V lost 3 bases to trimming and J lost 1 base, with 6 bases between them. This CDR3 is CASSPQGTNEKLFF. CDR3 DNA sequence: TGTGCCAGCTCACCTCAGGGAACTAATGAAAAACTGTTTTTT.

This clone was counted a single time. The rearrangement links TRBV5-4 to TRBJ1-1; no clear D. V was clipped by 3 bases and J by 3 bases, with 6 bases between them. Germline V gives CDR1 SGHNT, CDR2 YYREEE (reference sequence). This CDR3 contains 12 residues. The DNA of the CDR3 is TGTGCCAGCAGCTCTAGGGACACTGAAGCTTTCTTT. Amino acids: CASSSRDTEAFF.

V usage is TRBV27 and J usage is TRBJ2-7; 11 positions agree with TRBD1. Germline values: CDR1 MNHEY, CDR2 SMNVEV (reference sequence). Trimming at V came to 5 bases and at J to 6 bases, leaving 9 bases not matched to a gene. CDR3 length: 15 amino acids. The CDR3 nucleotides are TGTGCCAGCAGTCCCCGGGACAGGGGGGATCGCGAGCAGTACTTC. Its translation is CASSPRDRGDREQYF.

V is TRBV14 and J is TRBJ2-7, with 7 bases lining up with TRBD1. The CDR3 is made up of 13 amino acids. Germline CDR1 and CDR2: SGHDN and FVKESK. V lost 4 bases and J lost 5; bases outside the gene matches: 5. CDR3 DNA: TGTGCCAGCAGCCGCCTTGACAGGGACGAGCAGTACTTC. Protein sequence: CASSRLDRDEQYF.

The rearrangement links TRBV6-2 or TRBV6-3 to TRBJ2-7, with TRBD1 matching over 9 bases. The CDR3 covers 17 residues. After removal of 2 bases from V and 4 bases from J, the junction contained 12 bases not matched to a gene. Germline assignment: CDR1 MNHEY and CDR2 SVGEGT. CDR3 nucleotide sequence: TGTGCCAGCAGTTACCCTACCGTCGGACAGGGGAATTACGAGCAGTACTTC. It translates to CASSYPTVGQGNYEQYF.

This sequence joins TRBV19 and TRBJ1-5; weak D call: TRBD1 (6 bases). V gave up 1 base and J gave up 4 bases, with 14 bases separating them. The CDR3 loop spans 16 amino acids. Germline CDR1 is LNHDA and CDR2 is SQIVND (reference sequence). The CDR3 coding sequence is TGTGCCAGTAGTATAGGGGGGGGGCAGACAAATCAGCCCCAGCATTTT. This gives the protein CASSIGGGQTNQPQHF.

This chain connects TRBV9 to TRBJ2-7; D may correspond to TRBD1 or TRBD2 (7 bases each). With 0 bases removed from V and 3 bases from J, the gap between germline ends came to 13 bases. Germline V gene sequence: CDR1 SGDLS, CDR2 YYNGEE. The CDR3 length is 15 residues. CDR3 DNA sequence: TGTGCCAGCAGCGTAGAAGCGGGACAGTACTACGAGCAGTACTTC. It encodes CASSVEAGQYYEQYF.

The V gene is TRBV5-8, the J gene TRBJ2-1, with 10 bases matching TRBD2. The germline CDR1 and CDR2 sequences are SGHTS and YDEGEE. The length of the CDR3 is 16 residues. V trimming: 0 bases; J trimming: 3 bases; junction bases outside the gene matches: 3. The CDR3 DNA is TGTGCCAGCAGCTTGGGAGGGACTAGCGACTACAATGAGCAGTTCTTC. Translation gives CASSLGGTSDYNEQFF.

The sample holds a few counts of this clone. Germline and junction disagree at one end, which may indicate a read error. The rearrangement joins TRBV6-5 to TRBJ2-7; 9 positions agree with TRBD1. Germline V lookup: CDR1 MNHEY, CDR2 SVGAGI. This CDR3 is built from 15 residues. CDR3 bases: TGTGCCAGCAGCTCCGGGACAGGGTATAACTACAAGCAGTACTTC. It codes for CASSSGTGYNYKQYF.

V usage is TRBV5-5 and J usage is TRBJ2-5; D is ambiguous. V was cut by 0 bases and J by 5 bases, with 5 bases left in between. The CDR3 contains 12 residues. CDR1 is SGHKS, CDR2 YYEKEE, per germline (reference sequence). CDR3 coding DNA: TGTGCCAGCAGCTTGGCCGGGGAGACCCAGTACTTC. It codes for CASSLAGETQYF.

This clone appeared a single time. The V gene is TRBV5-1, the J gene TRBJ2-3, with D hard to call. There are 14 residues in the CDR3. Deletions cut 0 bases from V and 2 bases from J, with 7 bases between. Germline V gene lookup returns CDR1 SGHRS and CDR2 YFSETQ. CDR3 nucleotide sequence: TGCGCCAGCAGCTTGGCACAGACCACAGATACGCAGTATTTT. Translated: CASSLAQTTDTQYF.

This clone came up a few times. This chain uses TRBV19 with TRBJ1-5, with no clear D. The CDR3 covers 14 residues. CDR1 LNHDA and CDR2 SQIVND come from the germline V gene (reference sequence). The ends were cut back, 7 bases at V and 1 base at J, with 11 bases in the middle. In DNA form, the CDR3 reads TGTGCCAGTAACTGGGGAGGGAGCAATCAGCCCCAGCATTTT. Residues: CASNWGGSNQPQHF.

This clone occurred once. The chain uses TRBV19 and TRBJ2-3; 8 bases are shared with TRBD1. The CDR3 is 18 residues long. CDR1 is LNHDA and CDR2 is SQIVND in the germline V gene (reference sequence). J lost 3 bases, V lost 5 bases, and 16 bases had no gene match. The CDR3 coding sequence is TGTGCCAGTAGTCATCCCTGGACAGGGCATCTTCCGACAGATACGCAGTATTTT. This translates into CASSHPWTGHLPTDTQYF.

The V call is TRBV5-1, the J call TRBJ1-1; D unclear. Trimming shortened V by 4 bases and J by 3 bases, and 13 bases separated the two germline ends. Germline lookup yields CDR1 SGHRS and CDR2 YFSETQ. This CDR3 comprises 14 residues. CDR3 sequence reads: CASSPLRGDTEAFF. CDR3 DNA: TGCGCCAGCAGCCCCCTGCGGGGAGACACTGAAGCTTTCTTT. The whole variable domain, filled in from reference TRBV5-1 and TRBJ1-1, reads KAGVTQTPRYLIKTRGQQVTLSCSPISGHRSVSWYQQTPGQGLQFLFEYFSETQRNKGNFPGRFSGRQFSNSRSEMNVSTLELGDSALYLCASSPLRGDTEAFFGQGTRLTVV.

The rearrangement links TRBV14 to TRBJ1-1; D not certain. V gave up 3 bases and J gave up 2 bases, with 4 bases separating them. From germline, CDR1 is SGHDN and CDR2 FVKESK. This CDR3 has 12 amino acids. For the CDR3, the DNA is TGTGCCAGCAGCCAGATAAACACTGAAGCTTTCTTT. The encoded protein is CASSQINTEAFF.

CDR3 sequence: CASSEDRAHEQFF. The CDR3 bases are TGTGCCAGCAGTGAGGACAGGGCCCATGAGCAGTTCTTC. This chain uses TRBV25-1 with TRBJ2-1; 8 bases map to TRBD1. J lost 8 bases, V lost 3 bases, and 3 bases had no gene match. CDR1 is MGHDK and CDR2 is SYGVNS in the germline V gene. This CDR3 is 13 amino acids long.

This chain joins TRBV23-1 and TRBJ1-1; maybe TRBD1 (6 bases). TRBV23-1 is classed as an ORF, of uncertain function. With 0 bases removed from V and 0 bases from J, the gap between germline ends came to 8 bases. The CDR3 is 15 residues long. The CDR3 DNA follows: TGCGCCAGCAGTCAATCTGCAGGGGTGAACACTGAAGCTTTCTTT. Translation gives CASSQSAGVNTEAFF.

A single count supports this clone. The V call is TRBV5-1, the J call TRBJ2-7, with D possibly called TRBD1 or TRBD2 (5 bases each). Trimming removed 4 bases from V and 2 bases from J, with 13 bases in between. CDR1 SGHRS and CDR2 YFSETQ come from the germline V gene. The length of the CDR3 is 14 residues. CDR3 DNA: TGCGCCAGCAGCCCCGGGACCGAGCCCTACGAGCAGTACTTC. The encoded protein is CASSPGTEPYEQYF.

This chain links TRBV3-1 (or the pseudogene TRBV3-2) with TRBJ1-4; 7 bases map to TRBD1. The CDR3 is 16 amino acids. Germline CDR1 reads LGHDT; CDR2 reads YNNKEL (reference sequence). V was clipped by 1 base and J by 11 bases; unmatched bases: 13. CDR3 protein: CASSQVIRGVLPKLFF. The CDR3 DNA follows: TGTGCCAGCAGCCAAGTTATCAGGGGGGTCTTGCCTAAACTGTTTTTT.

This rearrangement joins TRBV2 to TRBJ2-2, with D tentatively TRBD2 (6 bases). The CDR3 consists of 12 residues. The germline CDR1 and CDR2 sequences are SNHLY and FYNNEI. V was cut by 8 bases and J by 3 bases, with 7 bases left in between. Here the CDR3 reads CASPGDTGELFF. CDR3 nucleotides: TGTGCCAGCCCGGGGGACACCGGGGAGCTGTTTTTT.

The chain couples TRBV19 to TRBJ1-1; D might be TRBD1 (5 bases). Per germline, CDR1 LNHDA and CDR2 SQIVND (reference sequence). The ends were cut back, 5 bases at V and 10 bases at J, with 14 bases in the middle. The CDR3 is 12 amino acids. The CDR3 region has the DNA TGTGCCAGTAGTGGAGGGGCTCCGGGAGCTTTCTTT. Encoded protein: CASSGGAPGAFF.

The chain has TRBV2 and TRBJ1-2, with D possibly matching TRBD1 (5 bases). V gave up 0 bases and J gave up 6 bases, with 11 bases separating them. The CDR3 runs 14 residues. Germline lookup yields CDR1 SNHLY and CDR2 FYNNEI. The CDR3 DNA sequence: TGTGCCAGCAGTGAAGCCACGACAGTGAATGGCTACACCTTC. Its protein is CASSEATTVNGYTF.

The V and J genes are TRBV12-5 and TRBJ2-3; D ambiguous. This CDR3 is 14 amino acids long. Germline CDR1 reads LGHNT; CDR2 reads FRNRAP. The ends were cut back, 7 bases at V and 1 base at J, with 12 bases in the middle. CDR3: CASAPSSGTDTQYF. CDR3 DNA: TGTGCTAGTGCCCCGAGCTCTGGCACAGATACGCAGTATTTT.

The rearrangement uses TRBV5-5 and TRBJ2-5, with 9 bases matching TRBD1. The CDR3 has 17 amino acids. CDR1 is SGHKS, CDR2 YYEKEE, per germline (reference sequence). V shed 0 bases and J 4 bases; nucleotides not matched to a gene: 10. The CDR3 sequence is CASSLAGTGLVRETQYF. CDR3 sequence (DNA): TGTGCCAGCAGCTTGGCCGGGACAGGGTTGGTTCGAGAGACCCAGTACTTC.

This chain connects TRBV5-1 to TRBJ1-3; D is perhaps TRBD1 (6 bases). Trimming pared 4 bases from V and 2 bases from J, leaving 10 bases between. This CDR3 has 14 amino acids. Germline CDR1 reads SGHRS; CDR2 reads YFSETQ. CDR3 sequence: CASSRGGAGNTIYF. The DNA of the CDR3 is TGCGCCAGCAGCCGAGGGGGGGCTGGAAACACCATATATTTT.

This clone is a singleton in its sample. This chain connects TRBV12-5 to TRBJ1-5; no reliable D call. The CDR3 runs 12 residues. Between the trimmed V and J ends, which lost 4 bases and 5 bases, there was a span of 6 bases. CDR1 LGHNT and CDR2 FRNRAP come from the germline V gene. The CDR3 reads CASGSLHQPQHF. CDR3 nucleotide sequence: TGTGCTAGTGGTTCACTCCATCAGCCCCAGCATTTT.

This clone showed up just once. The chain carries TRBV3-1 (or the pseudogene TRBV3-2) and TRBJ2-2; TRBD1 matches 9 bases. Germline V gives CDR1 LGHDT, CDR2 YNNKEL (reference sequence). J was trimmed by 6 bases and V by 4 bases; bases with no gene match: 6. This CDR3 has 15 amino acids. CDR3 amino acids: CASSRRDRESGELFF. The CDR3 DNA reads TGTGCCAGCAGCCGCCGGGACAGGGAATCCGGGGAGCTGTTTTTT.

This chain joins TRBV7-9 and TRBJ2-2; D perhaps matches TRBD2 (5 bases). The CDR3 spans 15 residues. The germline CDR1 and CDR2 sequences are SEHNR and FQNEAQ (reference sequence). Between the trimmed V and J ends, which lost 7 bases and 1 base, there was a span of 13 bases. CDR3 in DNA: TGTGCCAGCACCTCCCCGGGGATGAACACCGGGGAGCTGTTTTTT. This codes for CASTSPGMNTGELFF.

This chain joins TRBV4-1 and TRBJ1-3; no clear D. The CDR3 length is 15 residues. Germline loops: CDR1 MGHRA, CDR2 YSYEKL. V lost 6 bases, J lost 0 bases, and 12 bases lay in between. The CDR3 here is CASSLDSSSGNTIYF. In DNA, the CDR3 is TGCGCCAGCAGTCTCGACTCCAGCTCTGGAAACACCATATATTTT.

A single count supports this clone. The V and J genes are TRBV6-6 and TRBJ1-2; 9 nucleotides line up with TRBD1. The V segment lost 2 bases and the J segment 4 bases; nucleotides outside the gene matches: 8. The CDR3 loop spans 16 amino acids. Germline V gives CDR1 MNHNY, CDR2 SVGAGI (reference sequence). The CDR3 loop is CASSYGTGRGTYGYTF. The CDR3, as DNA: TGTGCCAGCAGTTACGGGACAGGGAGGGGGACCTATGGCTACACCTTC.